This T cell receptor (beta chain) was identified during a study of blood T cell repertoires in COVID-19. At the level of the study: COVID-19 samples, acute and convalescent, were from the United States, Italy and Spain. T cells, B-cell-depleted T cells, or PBMCs supplied cDNA or gDNA.

Seattle researchers signed up patients amid active infection and tracked them longitudinally. Germline V lookup: CDR1 MDHEN, CDR2 SYDVKM. This CDR3 contains 16 residues. The V segment lost 4 bases and the J segment 3 bases; nucleotides outside the gene matches: 7. Original processing methods: The authors estimated nucleated cell counts from reference gene primer amplification. Profiling relied on immunoSEQ multiplex PCR, and the TCRdb table lists in-frame clones only, not all of them. D and trimming were read from the DNA, whereas the V and J calls and clone size are those reported in that table. This table holds 150,000 to 200,000 clones, 75% to 90% found once.

The chain uses TRBV28 and TRBJ2-3; 10 bases align to TRBD2. The sequencing input was peripheral blood. The source of this sequence is a woman aged 40 to 50 with COVID-19, enrolled during active disease. The CDR3 region is CASSYQRGGRTDTQYF. DNA for the CDR3: TGTGCCAGCAGTTACCAGCGGGGGGGCCGAACAGATACGCAGTATTTT.